This T cell receptor (beta chain) emerged from a study of STAT5B mutations in CD4+ large granular lymphocyte leukemia. Study results and caveats: Top patient clones used TRBV06 genes more often: 8/27 versus 2/35 in controls.

This CDR3 is built from 15 residues. Original analysis: The detection floor for productive clonotype frequency was 2.59 x 10-5. Libraries were prepared by immunoSEQ multiplex PCR; TCRdb keeps only in-frame clonotypes and omits some of them. V, J and clone size are those of that table, while D and trimming were read from the DNA. This table has tens of thousands of clones, around 85% appearing once. In the case of this clone: Its antigen is still unknown.

The TCR comes from a human donor in good health. The chain links TRBV21-1 to TRBJ1-5; the D segment call TRBD1 is taken from the table without a DNA check. TRBV21-1 is termed a pseudogene. Material for sequencing was CD4+ T cells from blood buffy coats. The CDR3 nucleotides are TGTGCCAGCAGCAAAGGAAGGGGGAGCAATCAGCCCCAGCATTTT. Translating gives CASSKGRGSNQPQHF.